Below are 16 T cell receptor beta chains sequenced from a single sample in a study of T-cell reconstitution after alpha-beta-depleted transplantation in children listed by TCRdb under 2016. The sample's treatment or condition, from its label and the paper: allogeneic hematopoietic cell transplantation with graft depleted of TCRalphabeta T cells and CD19 B cells. To prepare the library, PCR was applied. Sequenced using an Illumina HiSeq 2500. To normalize quantification of the TCRbeta repertoire, the TCR libraries were built with molecular barcoding that relied on unique molecular identifiers. The public sequencing data were trimmed at Q25 with fastp and processed into clonotypes with MiXCR by TCRdb, which kept only in-frame beta chains. Each entry is one CDR3 protein sequence, shown with its most common DNA and genes. The sample includes roughly 500,000 distinct CDR3 sequences, with 8% to 11% observed a single time. Of the sample, around 2% is held by the ten largest clones.

The sequencing used PBMCs, collected before TCRalphabeta/CD19-depleted stem cell transplant. The receptors shown here come from a child younger than 10 with inherited bone marrow failure, due to receive a stem cell transplant.

This clonotype was observed a few times. The rearrangement joins TRBV20-1 to TRBJ2-7; D remains unclear. The CDR3 contains 15 residues. The germline CDR1 and CDR2 sequences are DFQATT and SNEGSKA (reference sequence). The ends were cut back, 0 bases at V and 3 bases at J, with 15 bases in the middle. The CDR3 here is CSARDFSLPIYEQYF. The CDR3 DNA sequence: TGCAGTGCTAGAGATTTTTCATTACCAATCTACGAGCAGTACTTC.

This clonotype was counted many times. The rearrangement uses TRBV29-1 and TRBJ2-4; 7 nucleotides match TRBD2. Germline values: CDR1 SQVTM, CDR2 ANQGSEA. This CDR3 has 14 amino acids. V shed 7 bases, J shed 1 base, and the junction held 7 bases outside the gene matches. In DNA, the CDR3 is TGCAGCGCGGGAGGTTCACGGGCCAAAAACATTCAGTACTTC. This encodes CSAGGSRAKNIQYF.

This clonotype was seen at least ten times. The chain has TRBV20-1 and TRBJ2-7, with 8 nucleotides matching TRBD2. Germline CDR1 reads DFQATT; CDR2 reads SNEGSKA (reference sequence). The CDR3 is 13 amino acids. J lost 7 bases, V lost 4 bases, and 9 bases had no gene match. DNA for the CDR3: TGCAGTGCTATCCCAGCGGGGGCGTGGGAGCAGTACTTC. This codes for CSAIPAGAWEQYF.

This clonotype was picked up many times. The rearrangement uses TRBV27 and TRBJ1-1; 10 bases fit TRBD1. V trimming: 2 bases; J trimming: 10 bases; junction bases outside the gene matches: 7. The germline gives CDR1 MNHEY, CDR2 SMNVEV (reference sequence). The CDR3 contains 14 residues. For the CDR3, the DNA is TGTGCCAGCAGTTTAGGGGGACAGGGGCTGGCAGCTTTCTTT. This sequence encodes CASSLGGQGLAAFF.

This clonotype has a handful of counts. CDR3 amino acids: CASSKQAGVGRFTQYF. DNA for the CDR3: TGTGCCAGCAGCAAACAAGCGGGAGTGGGACGGTTTACGCAGTATTTT. The chain combines TRBV5-6 with TRBJ2-3; 8 bases line up with TRBD2. Germline V gives CDR1 SGHDT, CDR2 YYEEEE. This CDR3 contains 16 residues. V was pared by 4 bases and J by 8 bases, with 15 bases of the junction left unmatched.

This clonotype has more than one count but fewer than ten. This chain connects TRBV19 to TRBJ2-3; 7 bases align to TRBD2. This CDR3 contains 15 residues. V was pared by 4 bases and J by 5 bases, with 9 bases of the junction left unmatched. The V gene's germline CDR1 is LNHDA and CDR2 SQIVND (reference sequence). CDR3 nucleotide sequence: TGTGCCAGTAGTAACCTGGCGGGAGTCATAGATACGCAGTATTTT. Its protein is CASSNLAGVIDTQYF.

For this clonotype: A read error may be the cause here, since a much bigger clone is one base away. V gene TRBV12-3 or TRBV12-4 combines with J gene TRBJ1-4, with D unclear. The CDR3 length is 16 residues. The CDR3 spells CASSSPQVGTNERLFF. The CDR3 DNA is TGTGCCAGCAGTTCCCCCCAGGTGGGAACTAATGAAAGACTGTTTTTT.

This clonotype came up many times. V and J are TRBV28 and TRBJ2-5; D unresolved. This CDR3 comprises 17 residues. Trimming cost V 1 base and J 2 bases, with 17 bases left between them. The germline V gene has CDR1 MDHEN and CDR2 SYDVKM. The CDR3 region is CASSLFNNDGFQETQYF. Written as DNA, the CDR3 is TGTGCCAGCAGTTTATTTAACAATGATGGTTTTCAAGAGACCCAGTACTTC.

This clonotype occurred many times. The chain uses TRBV29-1 and TRBJ1-1, with unresolved D. From germline, CDR1 is SQVTM and CDR2 ANQGSEA. CDR3 length: 11 amino acids. The V gene lost 5 bases and the J gene lost 1 base, with 5 bases spanning the gap. The DNA for the CDR3 is TGCAGCGTTTCATCGAACACTGAAGCTTTCTTT. It yields the protein CSVSSNTEAFF. Complete variable domain (other parts from reference TRBV29-1 and TRBJ1-1): SAVISQKPSRDICQRGTSLTIQCQVDSQVTMMFWYRQQPGQSLTLIATANQGSEATYESGFVIDKFPISRPNLTFSTLTVSNMSPEDSSIYLCSVSSNTEAFFGQGTRLTVV.

Ten or more counts support this clonotype. The chain uses TRBV4-3 and TRBJ2-1; no definite D call. This CDR3 is built from 13 residues. V was cut by 4 bases and J by 4 bases, with 8 bases left in between. CDR1 and CDR2 (germline): LGHNA, YSLEER. This CDR3 reads CASSRARYNEQFF. CDR3 sequence (DNA): TGCGCCAGCAGCCGGGCGCGTTACAATGAGCAGTTCTTC.

This clonotype was counted at least ten times. The chain is built from TRBV2 and TRBJ2-5; possible D gene TRBD2, 7 bases. Trimming removed 0 bases from V and 0 bases from J, with 17 bases in between. This CDR3 has 18 amino acids. Germline V gene sequence: CDR1 SNHLY, CDR2 FYNNEI. Written as DNA, the CDR3 is TGTGCCAGCAGTGAAGCGCGGGCTAGCGGACAGTACCAAGAGACCCAGTACTTC. Its translation is CASSEARASGQYQETQYF.

This clonotype was seen many times. The chain carries TRBV11-2 and TRBJ2-1; D is unclear. The CDR3 contains 11 residues. V was pared by 4 bases and J by 6 bases, with 4 bases between. CDR1 and CDR2 (germline): SGHAT, FQNNGV. For the CDR3, the DNA is TGTGCCAGCAGCTGGTCCAATGAGCAGTTCTTC. This encodes CASSWSNEQFF.

This clonotype was recorded many times. The V gene is TRBV4-3, the J gene TRBJ2-7; D unresolved. The CDR3 runs 14 residues. Trimming pared 4 bases from V and 2 bases from J, leaving 12 bases between. CDR1 is LGHNA and CDR2 is YSLEER in the germline V gene. CDR3 residues: CASSPTGGTYEQYF. The DNA for the CDR3 is TGCGCCAGCAGCCCGACGGGCGGAACCTACGAGCAGTACTTC.

The chain has TRBV18 and TRBJ2-1; D ambiguous. The V end was cut by 2 bases, the J end by 12 bases, with 8 bases between. This CDR3 has 11 amino acids. Germline V gene data show CDR1 as KGHSH and CDR2 as LQKENI. The CDR3 sequence: CASSPTQGQFF. CDR3 nucleotides: TGTGCCAGCTCACCAACGCAAGGGCAGTTCTTC.

This clonotype was recorded many times. The rearrangement joins TRBV5-1 to TRBJ1-5; D might be TRBD1 (5 bases). Trimming shortened V by 2 bases and J by 4 bases, and 10 bases separated the two germline ends. The CDR3 consists of 14 residues. The germline gives CDR1 SGHRS, CDR2 YFSETQ. CDR3 in amino acids: CASSLLGGNQPQHF. CDR3 bases: TGCGCCAGCAGCTTACTGGGGGGGAATCAGCCCCAGCATTTT.

In this sample, this clonotype turned up many times. The chain has TRBV30 and TRBJ1-1; tentatively, D is TRBD1 (6 bases). The V gene's germline CDR1 is GTSNPN and CDR2 SVGIG (reference sequence). Trimming removed 1 base at V and 1 base at J, with 16 bases between. The CDR3 sequence is 16 residues long. The CDR3 sequence is CAWSAQWGAENTEAFF. CDR3 sequence (DNA): TGTGCCTGGAGTGCCCAATGGGGGGCAGAGAACACTGAAGCTTTCTTT.